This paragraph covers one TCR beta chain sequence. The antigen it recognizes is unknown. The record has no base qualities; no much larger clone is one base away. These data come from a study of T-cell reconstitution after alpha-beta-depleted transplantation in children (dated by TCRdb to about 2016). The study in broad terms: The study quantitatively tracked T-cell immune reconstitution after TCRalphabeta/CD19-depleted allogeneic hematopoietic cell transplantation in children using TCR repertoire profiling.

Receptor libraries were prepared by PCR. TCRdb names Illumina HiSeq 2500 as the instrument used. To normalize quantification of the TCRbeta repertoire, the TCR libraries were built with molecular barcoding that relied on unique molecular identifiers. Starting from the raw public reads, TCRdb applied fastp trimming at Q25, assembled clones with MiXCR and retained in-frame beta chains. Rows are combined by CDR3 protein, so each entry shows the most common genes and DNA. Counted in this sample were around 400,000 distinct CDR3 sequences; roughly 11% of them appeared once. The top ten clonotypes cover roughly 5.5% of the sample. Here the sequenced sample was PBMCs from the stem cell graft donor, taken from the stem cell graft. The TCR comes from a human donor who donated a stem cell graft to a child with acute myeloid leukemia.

The CDR3: CSARRRDTPYEQYF. The nucleotide sequence is TGCAGTGCCAGACGCCGGGACACACCCTACGAGCAGTACTTC. The receptor chain draws on TRBV20-1 and TRBJ2-7; tentative D gene TRBD1, with 6 bases matching. V drops 6 bases and J drops 2 bases, leaving 17 bases in between. The germline V gene (reference sequence) yields DFQATT for CDR1 and SNEGSKA for CDR2. There are 14 amino acids in the CDR3, from cysteine to phenylalanine inclusive. Only the CDR3 DNA is retained, 42 bases long and in frame from the first base.